Each of the 18 T cell receptor beta chains below was sequenced from the same sample in a study of CD8+ T cells in alopecia areata. Extraction and reverse transcription of RNA yielded cDNA as the sequencing template. TCRdb keeps only in-frame clones here, not all; method: immunoSEQ multiplex PCR. This sample has approximately 210,000 clones, with 66% found just once. Regarding treatment: oral pan-JAK inhibitor, 5-10 mg twice daily. Sequencing was performed on CD4+ T cells sorted from blood, taken at roughly week 45, from a patient treated with tofacitinib. Every receptor here comes from a human donor with alopecia areata.

This clone was found a few times. The chain joins TRBV7-9 to TRBJ2-2; D possibly corresponds to TRBD1 (5 bases). The CDR3 length is 15 residues. Germline-derived CDR1 and CDR2 are SEHNR and FQNEAQ (reference sequence). V lost 4 bases and J 5 bases, leaving 14 bases between the germline ends. Here the CDR3 DNA reads TGTGCCAGCAGCTCCCCATCGGCAGGGACCGGGGAGCTGTTTTTT. Residues: CASSSPSAGTGELFF.

This clone occurred a few times. The chain links TRBV7-2 to TRBJ1-2; no clear D gene. V was shortened by 2 bases and J by 2 bases, with 12 bases between the two germline ends. The CDR3 contains 15 residues. The germline CDR1 and CDR2 sequences are SGHTA and FQGNSA. For the CDR3, the DNA is TGTGCCAGCAGCTTACACCCGAGTTTAAACTATGGCTACACCTTC. Residues: CASSLHPSLNYGYTF.

This clone was counted a few times. V gene TRBV2 combines with J gene TRBJ2-5, with 10 bases identical to TRBD1. V dropped 8 bases and J dropped 4; count of bases not matched to a gene: 7. The CDR3 runs 14 residues. In germline, CDR1 is SNHLY, CDR2 FYNNEI. CDR3 coding DNA: TGTGCCAGCCTCGGACAGGGGGGACGAGAGACCCAGTACTTC. Amino acids: CASLGQGGRETQYF.

CDR3 nucleotide sequence: TGTGCCAGCAGTCTCAATCAGCCCCAGCATTTT. Protein sequence: CASSLNQPQHF. This chain joins TRBV2 and TRBJ1-5, with D unresolved. Deletions cut 5 bases from V and 3 bases from J, with 2 bases between. Germline CDR1 reads SNHLY; CDR2 reads FYNNEI. The CDR3 is made up of 11 amino acids.

In its sample, this clone was seen many times. Other nucleotide sequences from this sample produce the same CDR3. The chain is built from TRBV25-1 and TRBJ2-7; no definite D call. Germline V CDR1 and CDR2: MGHDK, SYGVNS. This CDR3 has 11 residues. Trimming left V 0 bases short and J 6 bases short, with 3 bases between. The CDR3: CASSEYREQYF. Written as DNA, the CDR3 is TGTGCCAGCAGTGAATACCGCGAGCAGTACTTC.

The rearrangement links TRBV9 to TRBJ2-3; maybe TRBD1 (6 bases). V gave up 1 base and J gave up 4 bases, with 10 bases separating them. Per the germline V gene, CDR1 is SGDLS and CDR2 is YYNGEE. The CDR3 covers 14 residues. The CDR3 coding sequence is TGTGCCAGCAGCGTACTGGGGGCCTCAGATACGCAGTATTTT. This translates into CASSVLGASDTQYF.

This clone was detected only a few times. The chain has TRBV11-3 and TRBJ2-7, with a tentative D call TRBD2 (5 bases). V lost 5 bases to trimming and J lost 7 bases, with 12 bases between them. From germline, CDR1 is SGHNT and CDR2 YENEEA. The CDR3 sequence is 12 residues long. CDR3 nucleotide sequence: TGTGCCAGCAGCCATGGCCGGGAAGAGCAGTACTTC. Translated: CASSHGREEQYF. Filled out from reference TRBV11-3 and TRBJ2-7, the complete variable domain reads EAGVVQSPRYKIIEKKQPVAFWCNPISGHNTLYWYLQNLGQGPELLIRYENEEAVDDSQLPKDRFSAERLKGVDSTLKIQPAELGDSAVYLCASSHGREEQYFGPGTRLTVT.

The chain is built from TRBV15 and TRBJ2-5; D is unclear. The CDR3 runs 14 residues. Germline V gene lookup returns CDR1 LNHNV and CDR2 YYDKDF (reference sequence). V lost 0 bases and J 4 bases, leaving 9 bases between the germline ends. The CDR3 region has the DNA TGTGCCACCAGCAGAGATCAGCAAGGAGAGACCCAGTACTTC. Its protein product is CATSRDQQGETQYF. Supplemented by reference TRBV15 and TRBJ2-5, the full variable domain reads DAMVIQNPRYQVTQFGKPVTLSCSQTLNHNVMYWYQQKSSQAPKLLFHYYDKDFNNEADTPDNFQSRRPNTSFCFLDIRSPGLGDTAMYLCATSRDQQGETQYFGPGTRLLVL.

The CDR3 sequence is CASSLFGPVNTEAFF. The CDR3 DNA reads as TGCGCCAGCAGCTTGTTCGGGCCTGTGAACACTGAAGCTTTCTTT. V usage is TRBV5-1 and J usage is TRBJ1-1; D ambiguous. The length of the CDR3 is 15 residues. The V end lost 1 base, the J end lost 0 bases, and 10 bases lay between the germline ends. Germline CDR1 reads SGHRS; CDR2 reads YFSETQ.

The rearrangement joins TRBV29-1 to TRBJ2-7, with D tentatively TRBD1 (7 bases). Trimming took 0 bases from V and 2 from J, leaving 17 bases between them. The CDR3 is 16 amino acids. In germline, CDR1 is SQVTM, CDR2 ANQGSEA. The CDR3 is CSVEDRGTALTYEQYF. Written as DNA, the CDR3 is TGCAGCGTTGAAGATCGGGGGACAGCCCTGACCTACGAGCAGTACTTC.

This rearrangement joins TRBV13 to TRBJ1-2; no reliable D call. With 4 bases removed from V and 3 bases from J, the gap between germline ends came to 15 bases. Germline V gene sequence: CDR1 PRHDT, CDR2 FYEKMQ (reference sequence). The CDR3 loop spans 15 amino acids. DNA for the CDR3: TGTGCCAGCAGCTCCGATGTTAAGGCGTACTATGGCTACACCTTC. It encodes CASSSDVKAYYGYTF.

The chain employs TRBV6-5 and TRBJ1-1, with 7 nucleotides matching TRBD1. Germline CDR1 MNHEY, CDR2 SVGAGI. V trimming: 8 bases; J trimming: 4 bases; junction bases outside the gene matches: 4. The CDR3 is made up of 12 amino acids. CDR3 region: CASAQGGTEAFF. The DNA of the CDR3 is TGTGCCAGCGCGCAGGGGGGCACTGAAGCTTTCTTT.

The chain has TRBV10-2 and TRBJ2-1, with TRBD2 identical over 8 bases. The CDR3 is 13 amino acids. J was trimmed by 7 bases and V by 6 bases; bases with no gene match: 5. The germline gives CDR1 WSHSY, CDR2 SAAADI. CDR3: CASRMTSVNEQFF. CDR3 nucleotide sequence: TGCGCCAGCAGGATGACTAGCGTGAATGAGCAGTTCTTC.

The chain has TRBV30 and TRBJ2-1; 7 nucleotides line up with TRBD1. After removal of 5 bases from V and 4 bases from J, the junction contained 8 bases not matched to a gene. CDR1 GTSNPN and CDR2 SVGIG come from the germline V gene (reference sequence). The CDR3 consists of 14 residues. CDR3 sequence reads: CAWGRGGWYNEQFF. CDR3 sequence (DNA): TGTGCCTGGGGGAGAGGGGGCTGGTACAATGAGCAGTTCTTC.

The chain uses TRBV29-1 and TRBJ2-2; D is possibly TRBD1 or TRBD2 (6 bases each). This CDR3 contains 14 residues. V was pared by 3 bases and J by 4 bases, with 12 bases between. Germline V gene data show CDR1 as SQVTM and CDR2 as ANQGSEA. CDR3 DNA sequence: TGCAGCGTTGATAAGGGGGGCGTCACCGGGGAGCTGTTTTTT. Translating gives CSVDKGGVTGELFF.

This sequence joins TRBV28 and TRBJ1-1; 7 nucleotides agree with TRBD1. The CDR3 contains 11 residues. Germline CDR1 MDHEN, CDR2 SYDVKM. Losses at the gene ends were 5 bases for V and 8 bases for J; bases not matched to a gene: 2. DNA of the CDR3: TGTGCCAGCAGTCCGACAGGGGAAGCTTTCTTT. Protein: CASSPTGEAFF. The variable domain in full, completed from reference TRBV28 and TRBJ1-1, reads DVKVTQSSRYLVKRTGEKVFLECVQDMDHENMFWYRQDPGLGLRLIYFSYDVKMKEKGDIPEGYSVSREKKERFSLILESASTNQTSMYLCASSPTGEAFFGQGTRLTVV.

The chain has TRBV5-4 and TRBJ2-3, with TRBD1 matching over 7 bases. The CDR3 length is 16 residues. The J segment lost 2 bases and the V segment lost 1 base, leaving 7 bases of the junction unmatched. Germline CDR1 and CDR2: SGHNT and YYREEE (reference sequence). The CDR3 nucleotides are TGTGCCAGCAGCTTGCCTTTACAGGGGATCACAGATACGCAGTATTTT. It translates to CASSLPLQGITDTQYF.

Concerning this clone: Other DNA sequences within the sample encode an identical CDR3. V usage is TRBV2 and J usage is TRBJ2-1; 7 positions match TRBD2. The CDR3 has 14 residues. The V and J ends lost 7 bases and 2 bases, in that order; junction bases with no gene match: 5. CDR1 and CDR2 from the germline V gene are SNHLY and FYNNEI. The CDR3 protein is CASKTGGTYNEQFF. The CDR3 DNA reads TGTGCCAGCAAAACGGGGGGTACCTACAATGAGCAGTTCTTC.